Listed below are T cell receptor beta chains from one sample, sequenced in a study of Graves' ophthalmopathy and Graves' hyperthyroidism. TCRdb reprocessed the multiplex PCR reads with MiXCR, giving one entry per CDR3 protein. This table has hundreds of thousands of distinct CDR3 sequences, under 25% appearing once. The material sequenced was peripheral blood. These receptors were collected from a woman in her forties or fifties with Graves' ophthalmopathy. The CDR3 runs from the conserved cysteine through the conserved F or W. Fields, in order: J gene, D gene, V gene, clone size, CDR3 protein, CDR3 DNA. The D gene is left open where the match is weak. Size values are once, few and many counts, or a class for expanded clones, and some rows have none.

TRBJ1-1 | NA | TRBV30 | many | CAWRPSWNTEAFF | TGTGCCTGGAGACCCTCGTGGAACACTGAAGCTTTCTTT
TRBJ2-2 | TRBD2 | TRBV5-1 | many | CASSLSGLAMNTGELSF | TGCGCCAGCAGCTTGAGTGGACTAGCTATGAACACCGGGGAGCTGTCTTTT
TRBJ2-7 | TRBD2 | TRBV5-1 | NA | CASSLEGGFSGRTYEQYF | TGCGCCAGCAGCTTGGAGGGGGGCTTTAGCGGGAGAACGTACGAGCAGTACTTC
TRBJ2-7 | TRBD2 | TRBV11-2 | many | CASSLGPAGGYEQYF | TGTGCCAGCAGCTTAGGCCCAGCGGGAGGGTACGAGCAGTACTTC
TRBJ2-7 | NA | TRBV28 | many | CASSLRDTTYEQYF | TGTGCCAGCAGTTTAAGGGACACCACCTACGAGCAGTACTTC
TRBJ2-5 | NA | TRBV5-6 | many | CASSPEWGYETQYF | TGTGCCAGCAGCCCCGAGTGGGGGTACGAGACCCAGTACTTC
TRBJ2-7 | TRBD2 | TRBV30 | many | CAWSQGGYEQYF | TGTGCCTGGAGCCAGGGAGGGTACGAGCAGTACTTC
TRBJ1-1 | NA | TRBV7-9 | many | CASSFPAVEAFF | TGTGCCAGCAGCTTCCCGGCCGTAGAAGCTTTCTTT
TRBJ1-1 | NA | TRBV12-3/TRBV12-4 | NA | CASSLESTEAFF | TGTGCCAGCAGTTTAGAGAGCACTGAAGCTTTCTTT
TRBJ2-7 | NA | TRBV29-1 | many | CSVEDGTYEQYF | TGCAGCGTTGAAGACGGAACCTACGAGCAGTACTTC
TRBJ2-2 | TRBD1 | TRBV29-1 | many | CSVGQGRELFF | TGCAGCGTTGGACAGGGCCGGGAGCTGTTTTTT
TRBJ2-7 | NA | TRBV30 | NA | CAWSVGTYEQYF | TGTGCCTGGAGTGTAGGGACCTACGAGCAGTACTTC
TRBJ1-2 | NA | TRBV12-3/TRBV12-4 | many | CASSLGGVTYGYTF | TGTGCCAGCAGTTTAGGTGGGGTGACCTATGGCTACACCTTC
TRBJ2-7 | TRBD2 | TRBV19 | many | CASSSRTSGRVYEQYF | TGTGCCAGTAGTTCCCGGACTAGCGGGAGGGTCTACGAGCAGTACTTC
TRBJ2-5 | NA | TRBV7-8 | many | CASRRGGETQYF | TGTGCCAGCAGGAGGGGGGGGGAGACCCAGTACTTC
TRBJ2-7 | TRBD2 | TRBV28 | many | CASSFLTGGFYEQYF | TGTGCCAGCAGTTTCCTGACGGGAGGGTTCTACGAGCAGTACTTC
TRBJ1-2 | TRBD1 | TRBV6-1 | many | CASSPTTGAGYTF | TGTGCCAGCAGCCCTACCACAGGGGCTGGCTACACCTTC
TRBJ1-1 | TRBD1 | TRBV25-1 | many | CASTSHRGRGNTEAFF | TGTGCCAGCACCTCCCACAGGGGGCGAGGAAACACTGAAGCTTTCTTT
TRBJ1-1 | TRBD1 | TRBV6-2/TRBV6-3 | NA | CASCGTGGLRAFF | TGTGCCAGCTGTGGGACAGGGGGCCTCAGAGCTTTCTTT
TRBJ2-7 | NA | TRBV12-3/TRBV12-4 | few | CASSAGVYEQYF | TGTGCCAGCAGTGCAGGGGTCTACGAGCAGTACTTC
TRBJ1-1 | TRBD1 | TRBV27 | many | CASSRRDRGQRRDTEAFF | TGTGCCAGCAGCCGACGGGACAGGGGGCAGAGGAGGGACACTGAAGCTTTCTTT
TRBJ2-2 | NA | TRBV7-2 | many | CASSLAAIRAGELFF | TGTGCCAGCAGCCTGGCGGCCATAAGGGCCGGGGAGCTGTTTTTT
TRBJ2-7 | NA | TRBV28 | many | CASSLSGGDYEQYF | TGTGCCAGCAGTTTATCCGGGGGCGACTACGAGCAGTACTTC
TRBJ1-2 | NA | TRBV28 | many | CASRLPAGGYTF | TGTGCCAGCAGGCTCCCGGCGGGGGGCTACACCTTC
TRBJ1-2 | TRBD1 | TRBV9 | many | CASSVGTGTFNYGYTF | TGTGCCAGCAGCGTTGGGACAGGGACTTTTAACTATGGCTACACCTTC
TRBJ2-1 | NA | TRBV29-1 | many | CSVDSFNEQFF | TGCAGCGTTGACTCCTTCAATGAGCAGTTCTTC
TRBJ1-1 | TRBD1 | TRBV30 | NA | CAWSGGTGSLEAFF | TGTGCCTGGAGCGGGGGGACAGGGTCCCTGGAAGCTTTCTTT
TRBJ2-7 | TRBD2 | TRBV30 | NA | CAWSPASGGASTYEQYF | TGTGCCTGGAGTCCTGCTAGCGGGGGGGCGTCAACCTACGAGCAGTACTTC
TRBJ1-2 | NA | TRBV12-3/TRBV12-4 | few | CASSSGFRSYTF | TGTGCCAGCAGCTCCGGATTCCGGAGCTACACCTTC
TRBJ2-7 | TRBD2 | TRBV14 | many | CASSQPRFAGEDEQYF | TGTGCCAGCAGCCAACCCCGTTTTGCGGGAGAGGACGAGCAGTACTTC
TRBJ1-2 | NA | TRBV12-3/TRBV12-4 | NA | CASSPQDGYTF | TGTGCCAGCAGTCCTCAAGATGGCTACACCTTC
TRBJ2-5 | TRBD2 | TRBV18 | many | CASSPPRRLAGETQYF | TGTGCCAGCTCACCACCGAGGCGACTAGCGGGAGAGACCCAGTACTTC
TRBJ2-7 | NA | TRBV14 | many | CASSQDWLYEQYF | TGTGCCAGCAGCCAAGATTGGCTCTACGAGCAGTACTTC
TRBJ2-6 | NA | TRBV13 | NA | CASAKYSGANVLTF | TGTGCCAGCGCAAAGTACTCTGGGGCCAACGTCCTGACTTTC
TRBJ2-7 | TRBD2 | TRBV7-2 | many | CASSSGLPPYEQYF | TGTGCCAGCAGCTCGGGACTACCCCCCTACGAGCAGTACTTC
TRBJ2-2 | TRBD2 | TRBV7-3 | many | CASSPGLAGGTGELFF | TGTGCCAGCAGCCCGGGACTAGCGGGAGGAACCGGGGAGCTGTTTTTT
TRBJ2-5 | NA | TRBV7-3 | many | CASSPTGGIHETQYF | TGTGCCAGCAGCCCCACCGGGGGTATTCACGAGACCCAGTACTTC